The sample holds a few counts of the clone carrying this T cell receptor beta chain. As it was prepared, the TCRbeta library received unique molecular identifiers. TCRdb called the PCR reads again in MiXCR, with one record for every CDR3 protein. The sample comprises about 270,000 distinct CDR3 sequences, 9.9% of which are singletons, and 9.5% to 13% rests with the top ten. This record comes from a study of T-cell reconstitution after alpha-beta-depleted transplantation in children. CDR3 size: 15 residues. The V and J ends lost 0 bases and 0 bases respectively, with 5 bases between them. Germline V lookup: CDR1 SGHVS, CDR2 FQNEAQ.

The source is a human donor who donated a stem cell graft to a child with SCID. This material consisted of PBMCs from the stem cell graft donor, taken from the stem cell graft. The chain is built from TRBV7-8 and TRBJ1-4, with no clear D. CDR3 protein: CASSLARTTNEKLFF. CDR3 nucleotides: TGTGCCAGCAGCTTAGCGAGGACAACTAATGAAAAACTGTTTTTT.